This T cell receptor (beta chain) was sequenced for a study of T cell repertoires in cytomegalovirus infection (dated by TCRdb to about 2019). A note on the overall study: The peptide stimulations were aimed at well-studied HLA-B-restricted epitopes as well as recently identified HLA-C-restricted CMV epitopes, whose presentation resists viral immunomodulation. Because public TCR beta signatures pointed to carriage of CMV infection together with the matching HLA type, the HLA type of each donor mattered for the analysis.

Sequenced on an Illumina HiSeq 1500. TCRdb reprocessing: public reads trimmed at Q25 with fastp, clones called with MiXCR, in-frame beta chains kept. When rows share a CDR3 protein, they turn into one entry using the most common DNA and genes. The sample table holds about 220,000 distinct CDR3 sequences, of which 35% to 40% were seen once. Approximately 59% of the sample is held by the ten biggest clonotypes. This clonotype has more than one count but fewer than ten. Its specific antigen is unknown. One base away there is no much larger clone; base qualities are not given. In light of the paper, this sample's treatment or condition label describes: in vitro stimulation with specific CMV peptide epitopes to enrich CMV-specific T cells. General findings and caveats noted by the study authors: The ex vivo response was dominated by HLA-C-restricted CMV-specific TCR beta clonotypes, which also provided the single most frequent clonotype in two of eight donors. In both this cohort and an independent cohort of several hundred donors, the cumulative frequency of public TCR beta family members distinguished carriers of CMV infection plus the relevant HLA type.

The specimen comprised CD8+ T cells from cultured PBMCs, sampled from culture after CMV antigen stimulation. This clonotype was obtained from a human donor in good health (CMV status not recorded). Some clones in this sample may be carry-over from other donors' samples.

The DNA reads TGTGCCACGCTCCCCCGGGAGGGAAATGAGCAGTTCTTC. Translation gives CATLPREGNEQFF. Here the chain combines TRBV2 and TRBJ2-1, with 8 middle bases fitting TRBD2. V ends up 10 bases short and J 7 bases short, with an unmatched junction base count of 9. Its CDR3 holds 13 amino acids, cysteine through phenylalanine. Here the CDR3 DNA is all that survives: 39 bases in frame from base 1. CDR1 SNHLY and CDR2 FYNNEI are derived from the germline V gene.